Listed below are T cell receptor beta chains from one sample, sequenced in a study of OX40 agonist ivuxolimab in advanced cancers. Method: immunoSEQ multiplex PCR; TCRdb's copy keeps in-frame clones and lacks some. The sample holds just over 90,000 clones, roughly 94% seen once. Material: CD4+ or CD8+ T cells sorted from blood, obtained in a trial of the OX40 agonist ivuxolimab. The receptors originated from an adult with an advanced solid tumor such as melanoma, head and neck, liver or kidney cancer. The conserved cysteine and the conserved F or W are not part of the CDR3 here. The order of the fields is D gene, V gene, J gene, CDR3 protein. D genes are given only for firm matches.

d_call: .; v_call: TRBV5-1; j_call: TRBJ1-6; cdr3_aa: ASSFRGEYNSPLH
d_call: TRBD1; v_call: TRBV5-6; j_call: TRBJ2-7; cdr3_aa: ASSPVAGGYYEQY
d_call: .; v_call: TRBV10-1; j_call: TRBJ2-3; cdr3_aa: ASSAGGSDTQY
d_call: TRBD1; v_call: TRBV4-1; j_call: TRBJ1-5; cdr3_aa: ASSPTWEGGKPQH
d_call: TRBD1; v_call: TRBV6-5; j_call: TRBJ1-2; cdr3_aa: ASSQTRGGYGYT
d_call: .; v_call: TRBV2; j_call: TRBJ2-5; cdr3_aa: ARVGLQETQY
d_call: .; v_call: TRBV14; j_call: TRBJ2-2; cdr3_aa: ASSQGSSAGELF
d_call: .; v_call: TRBV19; j_call: TRBJ2-2; cdr3_aa: ASSIGGGELF
d_call: TRBD2; v_call: TRBV19; j_call: TRBJ2-7; cdr3_aa: ASSIVAGGYEQY
d_call: .; v_call: TRBV11-3; j_call: TRBJ2-1; cdr3_aa: ASSSNRGGSEQF
d_call: .; v_call: TRBV5-1; j_call: TRBJ2-1; cdr3_aa: ASSQADNEQF
d_call: .; v_call: TRBV6-5; j_call: TRBJ2-1; cdr3_aa: ASSYSGGSYNEQF
d_call: .; v_call: TRBV2; j_call: TRBJ1-5; cdr3_aa: ASRQYSNQPQH
d_call: .; v_call: TRBV6-5; j_call: TRBJ1-1; cdr3_aa: ASSSARLNTEAF
d_call: .; v_call: TRBV5-4; j_call: TRBJ1-2; cdr3_aa: ASSYSADST
d_call: .; v_call: TRBV2; j_call: TRBJ2-7; cdr3_aa: ASSEAAGGPYEQY
d_call: TRBD1; v_call: TRBV2; j_call: TRBJ2-3; cdr3_aa: ASSEEGASVDTQY
d_call: TRBD2; v_call: TRBV9; j_call: TRBJ2-1; cdr3_aa: ASSPRALANVGQF
d_call: .; v_call: TRBV5-5; j_call: TRBJ2-7; cdr3_aa: ASSLLGRPGTYEQY
d_call: TRBD1; v_call: TRBV27; j_call: TRBJ1-3; cdr3_aa: ASSPSSRGSGNTIY
d_call: .; v_call: TRBV7-9; j_call: TRBJ2-1; cdr3_aa: ATSYSSLHEQF
d_call: .; v_call: TRBV19; j_call: TRBJ2-1; cdr3_aa: ASSIPGEAEQF
d_call: .; v_call: TRBV18; j_call: TRBJ2-1; cdr3_aa: ASSQGDEQF
d_call: TRBD1; v_call: TRBV9; j_call: TRBJ1-2; cdr3_aa: ASSVMTGPSGSGYT
d_call: TRBD2; v_call: TRBV4-3; j_call: TRBJ2-3; cdr3_aa: ASSQDPPSGGIADTQY
d_call: .; v_call: TRBV5-4; j_call: TRBJ2-7; cdr3_aa: ASSSGISSYEQY
d_call: .; v_call: TRBV4-3; j_call: TRBJ1-3; cdr3_aa: ASSQDRPLGVNTIY